One and the same sample provided the 9 T cell receptor beta chains below, sequenced in a study of blood T cells in healthy people across ages. The use of a sample-barcoded 5' primer and a J-beta primer mix characterized a second PCR of about 7 to 12 cycles. One entry per CDR3 protein results from TCRdb running MiXCR on the 5' RACE reads. This sample carries around 900,000 distinct CDR3 sequences, about 30% of them seen once, and the ten largest clones take around a sixth. Sequences were obtained from blood. The receptors here all came from a woman aged 80 or older in good health.

This clonotype was detected many times. V and J are TRBV5-4 and TRBJ2-1, with D possibly TRBD2 on 6 matching bases. The CDR3 runs 12 residues. Germline values: CDR1 SGHNT, CDR2 YYREEE (reference sequence). The ends were cut back, 4 bases at V and 12 bases at J, with 14 bases in the middle. CDR3 sequence reads: CASSGDSLGQFF. For the CDR3, the DNA is TGTGCCAGCAGCGGGGACTCACTGGGGCAGTTCTTC. Full variable domain (outside the CDR3, taken from reference TRBV5-4 and TRBJ2-1): ETGVTQSPTHLIKTRGQQVTLRCSSQSGHNTVSWYQQALGQGPQFIFQYYREEENGRGNFPPRFSGLQFPNYSSELNVNALELDDSALYLCASSGDSLGQFFGPGTRLTVL.

This clonotype was detected a few times. The V gene is TRBV2, the J gene TRBJ2-6, with a weak D call TRBD2 (6 bases). The CDR3 is 17 amino acids. Germline CDR1 and CDR2: SNHLY and FYNNEI. Trimming removed 6 bases at V and 0 bases at J, with 15 bases between. CDR3 bases: TGTGCCAGCAGCCGGGACTTGGGGGGCTCTGGGGCCAACGTCCTGACTTTC. Amino acids: CASSRDLGGSGANVLTF.

The chain recombines TRBV4-2 with TRBJ2-5; D may correspond to TRBD1 or TRBD2 (5 bases each). CDR1 and CDR2 (germline): LGHNA, YNFKEQ. The CDR3 extends over 17 amino acids. V gave up 4 bases and J gave up 0 bases, with 18 bases separating them. The CDR3 coding sequence is TGTGCCAGCAGCCCCACTGGGGGTCTGAGGAACCAAGAGACCCAGTACTTC. Amino acid sequence: CASSPTGGLRNQETQYF.

This clonotype was picked up many times. The chain joins TRBV29-1 to TRBJ2-5; maybe TRBD2 (6 bases). V lost 3 bases, J lost 4 bases, and 12 bases lay in between. Looked up from germline, CDR1 is SQVTM and CDR2 is ANQGSEA. The CDR3 contains 13 residues. The DNA for the CDR3 is TGCAGCGTTGAGGCGGGGCGCGGAGAGACCCAGTACTTC. Translation: CSVEAGRGETQYF.

This clonotype has just a few counts. This chain joins TRBV3-1 and TRBJ1-5, with D possibly TRBD1 on 5 matching bases. There are 13 residues in the CDR3. V was pared by 3 bases and J by 5 bases, with 8 bases between. Germline V gives CDR1 LGHDT, CDR2 YNNKEL (reference sequence). This chain's CDR3 is CASSQGVYQPQHF. The CDR3 DNA sequence: TGTGCCAGCAGCCAGGGGGTGTATCAGCCCCAGCATTTT. The complete variable domain, with remaining parts taken from reference TRBV3-1 and TRBJ1-5, reads DTAVSQTPKYLVTQMGNDKSIKCEQNLGHDTMYWYKQDSKKFLKIMFSYNNKELIINETVPNRFSPKSPDKAHLNLHINSLELGDSAVYFCASSQGVYQPQHFGDGTRLSIL.

The chain employs TRBV2 and TRBJ1-2, with a possible D match to TRBD1 (6 bases). Trimming pared 6 bases from V and 1 base from J, leaving 18 bases between. Germline loops: CDR1 SNHLY, CDR2 FYNNEI. There are 16 residues in the CDR3. The DNA for the CDR3 is TGTGCCAGCAGCCGACAGGTCAATGGGGATAACTATGGCTACACCTTC. Translated: CASSRQVNGDNYGYTF.

This clonotype was counted many times. This rearrangement joins TRBV12-3 or TRBV12-4 to TRBJ1-2; no clear D gene. The CDR3 consists of 13 residues. Trimming shortened V by 3 bases and J by 4 bases, and 9 bases separated the two germline ends. The CDR3 DNA follows: TGTGCCAGCAGTTTCTGGACGGGCTATGGCTACACCTTC. This translates into CASSFWTGYGYTF.

The gene calls are TRBV20-1 and TRBJ2-5; D may be TRBD2 (6 bases). The V gene lost 0 bases and the J gene lost 2 bases, with 16 bases spanning the gap. The germline V gene has CDR1 DFQATT and CDR2 SNEGSKA (reference sequence). There are 16 residues in the CDR3. The CDR3 region is CSARDFRRTTQETQYF. CDR3 DNA sequence: TGCAGTGCTAGAGATTTTAGGAGGACTACACAAGAGACCCAGTACTTC.

This clonotype was picked up many times. The chain joins TRBV10-3 to TRBJ2-5, with TRBD1 matching 7 bases. The germline gives CDR1 ENHRY, CDR2 SYGVKD. This CDR3 is built from 14 residues. V gave up 5 bases and J gave up 5 bases; unmatched junction bases: 8. The CDR3 bases are TGTGCCATCAGTTCGACAGGGTCGGAGGAGACCCAGTACTTC. It translates to CAISSTGSEETQYF.